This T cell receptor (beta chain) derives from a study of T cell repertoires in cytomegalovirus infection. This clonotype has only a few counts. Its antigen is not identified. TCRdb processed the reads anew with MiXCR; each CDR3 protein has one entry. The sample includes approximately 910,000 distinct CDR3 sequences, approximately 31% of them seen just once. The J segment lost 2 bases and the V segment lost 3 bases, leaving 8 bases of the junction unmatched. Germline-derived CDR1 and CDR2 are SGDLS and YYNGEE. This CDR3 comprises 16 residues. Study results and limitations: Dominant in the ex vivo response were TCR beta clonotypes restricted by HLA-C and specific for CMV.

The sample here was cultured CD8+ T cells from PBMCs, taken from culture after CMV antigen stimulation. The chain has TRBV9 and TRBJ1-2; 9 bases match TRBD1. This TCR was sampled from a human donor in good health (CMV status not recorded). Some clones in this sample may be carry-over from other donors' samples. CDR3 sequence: CASSGRTGVVNYGYTF. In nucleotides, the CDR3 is TGTGCCAGCAGCGGCCGGACAGGGGTCGTAAACTATGGCTACACCTTC.